The rows below give T cell receptor beta chains drawn from one sample of a study of blood T cell repertoires in COVID-19. The method was immunoSEQ multiplex PCR; TCRdb's version includes in-frame clones alone and lacks a portion of them. The table includes a few hundred thousand clones, 80% to 90% detected once. The sample comprised peripheral blood. These receptors were obtained from a woman aged 35 to 49 who had recovered from COVID-19. Both conserved end residues are part of each CDR3. The D gene is left open where the match is weak. Clone size is shown for a subset of rows, as once, few, many or a class of expanded clone.

clone size,J gene,V gene,D gene,CDR3 DNA,CDR3 protein
-,TRBJ2-3,TRBV6-1,-,TGTGCCAGCAGTGAAGGCCCGGGTACGCAGTATTTT,CASSEGPGTQYF
few,TRBJ1-5,TRBV10-2,-,TGCGCCAGCACCGAGGTGTCAGAAAATCAGCCCCAGCATTTT,CASTEVSENQPQHF
-,TRBJ2-2,TRBV19,-,TGTGCCAGTACCACTGGACAGCAGTCGAACACCGGGGAGCTGTTTTTT,CASTTGQQSNTGELFF
-,TRBJ1-2,TRBV6-6,-,TGTGCCAGCACGCAGTCAGGGGATGGTTATGGCTACACCTTC,CASTQSGDGYGYTF
-,TRBJ2-7,TRBV5-1,TRBD2,TGCGCCAGCAGCTTATTTGCGGGGAGGGGAGACGAGCAGTACTTC,CASSLFAGRGDEQYF
-,TRBJ1-5,TRBV3-1/TRBV3-2,-,TGTGCCAGCAGCCATGGGGGAGGAAAAGGGCCCCAGCATTTT,CASSHGGGKGPQHF
once,TRBJ1-6,TRBV11-3,TRBD1,TGTGCCAGCAGCCCTCGGGACAGGGGCTCACCCCTCCACTTT,CASSPRDRGSPLHF
few,TRBJ1-5,TRBV4-3,-,TGCGCCAGCAGCCAAGGGACAGTTAGCAATCAGCCCCAGCATTTT,CASSQGTVSNQPQHF
-,TRBJ1-1,TRBV7-2,-,TGTGCCAGCAGCCCAGACCATGGGAGATGGGGCACTGAAGCTTTCTTT,CASSPDHGRWGTEAFF
-,TRBJ1-1,TRBV19,-,TGTGCCAGTAGTAGGCCCACAGGGGAAGCTTTCTTT,CASSRPTGEAFF
-,TRBJ1-1,TRBV11-2,-,TGTGCCAGCAACGACAGGAGAACTGAAGCTTTCTTT,CASNDRRTEAFF
once,TRBJ2-2,TRBV5-6,TRBD1,TGTGCCAGCAGCATAAAAGGACAGGGCCGGAACACCGGGGAGCTGTTTTTT,CASSIKGQGRNTGELFF
-,TRBJ2-2,TRBV7-2,TRBD1,TGTGCCAGCAGCTTAAGGGGGCAGGGGGCCGCGAACACCGGGGAGCTGTTTTTT,CASSLRGQGAANTGELFF
-,TRBJ1-2,TRBV11-1,-,TGTGCCAGCAGCCCTTATTTGGACAGTTCCTATGGCTACACCTTC,CASSPYLDSSYGYTF
-,TRBJ2-2,TRBV28,TRBD2,TGTGCCAACAACACTACTTATGAATTCGCGGGGGCGGGCCGGGGGGGCACCGGGGAGCTGTTTTTT,CANNTTYEFAGAGRGGTGELFF
-,TRBJ1-1,TRBV3-1/TRBV3-2,-,TGTGCCAGCAGCGAAATACAGGGCACTGAAGCTTTCTTT,CASSEIQGTEAFF
-,TRBJ1-4,TRBV18,-,TGTGCCAGCTCACCACCCCAGGCCATTAATGAAAAACTGTTTTTT,CASSPPQAINEKLFF
-,TRBJ1-1,TRBV30,-,TGTGCCTGGGAAAGGGGCACTGAAGCTTTCTTT,CAWERGTEAFF
-,TRBJ2-5,TRBV6-5,TRBD1,TGTGCCAGCACCAGAGGGGGACAGGGACGAGAGACCCAGTACTTC,CASTRGGQGRETQYF
-,TRBJ2-7,TRBV27,-,TGTGCCAGCAGTCTCCTGGACGGGGGCTACGAGCAGTACTTC,CASSLLDGGYEQYF
-,TRBJ2-2,TRBV28,-,TGTGCCAGCAGTTTGAATGGCGGGGGCGGGACCGGGGAGCTGTTTTTT,CASSLNGGGGTGELFF
-,TRBJ2-1,TRBV6-1,-,TGTGCCAGCAGTGAACTCGGGGATGAGCAGTTCTTC,CASSELGDEQFF
-,TRBJ2-1,TRBV5-1,TRBD2,TGCGCCAGCAGCTTGGTATCTCTAGCGGGGGGGCGAGGGGAGCAGTTCTTC,CASSLVSLAGGRGEQFF
-,TRBJ2-3,TRBV24-1,-,TGTGCCACCAGTGATGGACTTCAATTGACAGATACGCAGTATTTT,CATSDGLQLTDTQYF
-,TRBJ2-1,TRBV7-9,-,TGTGCCAGCAGCCCCCGTGCTGTGCGATACCTCAAAGAGGAGCAGTTCTTC,CASSPRAVRYLKEEQFF
-,TRBJ1-6,TRBV19,TRBD1,TGTGCCAGTAGTACCGGACAGGGGGCTAATAATTCACCCCTCCACTTT,CASSTGQGANNSPLHF
once,TRBJ2-6,TRBV7-6,TRBD1,TGTGCCAGCAGCTTCGCTCCAGGGGGCGCTGGGGCCAACGTCCTGACTTTC,CASSFAPGGAGANVLTF
-,TRBJ2-1,TRBV12-3/TRBV12-4,-,TGTGCCAGCAGTTTAGGCAGGGCTGGTGAGCAGTTCTTC,CASSLGRAGEQFF
few,TRBJ1-5,TRBV19,-,TGTGCCAGTAGTATTCCATTTCAGCCCCAGCATTTT,CASSIPFQPQHF
-,TRBJ1-2,TRBV6-5,TRBD1,TGTGCCAGCAGTATTCAGGGGGCCTTGAACTATGGCTACACCTTC,CASSIQGALNYGYTF
-,TRBJ1-3,TRBV18,-,TGTGCCAGCTCACCGGCGGAAGTCGACCGATACGCTGGAAACACCATATATTTT,CASSPAEVDRYAGNTIYF
-,TRBJ2-5,TRBV6-1,-,TGTGCCAGCAGTGACGGGGGGCACGAAGAGACCCAGTACTTC,CASSDGGHEETQYF
-,TRBJ2-5,TRBV29-1,-,TGCAGCGTGACAGACTACCAAGAGACCCAGTACTTC,CSVTDYQETQYF
-,TRBJ1-5,TRBV11-2,TRBD1,TGTGCCAGCAGCTCCGGACAGGGAGGTTTCCAGCCCCAGCATTTT,CASSSGQGGFQPQHF
-,TRBJ1-4,TRBV7-9,-,TGTGCCAGCAGCAGGGACCGCGTTAATGAAAAACTGTTTTTT,CASSRDRVNEKLFF
-,TRBJ2-1,TRBV7-7,TRBD2,TGTGCCAGCAGCAAGGGACTATCCCCGAACAATGAGCAGTTCTTC,CASSKGLSPNNEQFF
-,TRBJ1-1,TRBV2,-,TGTGCCAGCACCAGAGAACAGGGAGACACTGAAGCTTTCTTT,CASTREQGDTEAFF
few,TRBJ1-1,TRBV7-6,-,TGTGCCAGCAGCCCCAACTCTCGACGGGGAACTGAGCCTGAAGCTTTCTTT,CASSPNSRRGTEPEAFF
-,TRBJ2-2,TRBV16,TRBD2,TGTGCCAGCAGTCGTAACTACGGGGCGGGAGCCACCGGGGAGCTGTTTTTT,CASSRNYGAGATGELFF
-,TRBJ1-2,TRBV7-2,-,TGTGCCAGCAGCTCCACCCTGGGGCAGGGGAGATCTGCTGGCTACACCTTC,CASSSTLGQGRSAGYTF
-,TRBJ1-5,TRBV24-1,-,TGTGCCACCAGTGCACGACAGCAGCCTCAGCCCCAGCATTTT,CATSARQQPQPQHF
-,TRBJ2-5,TRBV6-5,TRBD2,TGTGCCTCAGCGGGGGAATCTTGGACCCAGTACTTC,CASAGESWTQYF
-,TRBJ2-7,TRBV11-2,-,TGTGCCAGCAGCCGACAGCCATACGAGCAGTACTTC,CASSRQPYEQYF
-,TRBJ1-5,TRBV27,TRBD1,TGTGCCAGCAGTCAGGGGGCAGGGCAGCCCCAGCATTTT,CASSQGAGQPQHF
-,TRBJ1-1,TRBV6-1,TRBD1,TGTGCCAGCAGTGGGCCGAAACACGGGACAGGGATTGTGGGTGAAGCTTTCTTT,CASSGPKHGTGIVGEAFF
-,TRBJ2-2,TRBV7-9,-,TGTGCCAGCAGCCTTAGCAACACCGGGGAGCTGTTTTTT,CASSLSNTGELFF
-,TRBJ1-1,TRBV28,-,TGTGCCAGCAGCGACGCAGGGATAGCTTTCTTT,CASSDAGIAFF
-,TRBJ2-3,TRBV5-1,TRBD1,TGCGCCAGCAGCTTAACCGGACAGGGCGAAGATACGCAGTATTTT,CASSLTGQGEDTQYF
-,TRBJ2-7,TRBV18,-,TGTGCCAGCTCACCCCTCCGGGGGACCTACGAGCAGTACTTC,CASSPLRGTYEQYF
-,TRBJ2-1,TRBV30,TRBD2,TGTGCCGGATCCGGGACTAGCGGGTCCAATGAGCAGTTCTTC,CAGSGTSGSNEQFF
-,TRBJ2-5,TRBV4-1,-,-,CASSQFFGETQYF
-,TRBJ2-1,TRBV18,-,TGTGCCAGCTCACCAGGGCAAGGCTACAATGAGCAGTTCTTC,CASSPGQGYNEQFF
-,TRBJ2-3,TRBV7-2,TRBD2,TGTGCCAGCAGCTCAGGCGGGAGCGCAGATACGCAGTATTTT,CASSSGGSADTQYF